This T cell receptor (beta chain) was profiled in a study of cytomegalovirus exposure and HLA in healthy donors. Libraries were prepared by immunoSEQ multiplex PCR; TCRdb keeps only in-frame clonotypes and omits some of them. The sample includes 200,000 to 300,000 clones, more than 75% of them seen just once. V lost 6 bases and J 4 bases, leaving 14 bases between the germline ends. The CDR3 runs 14 residues. Germline-derived CDR1 and CDR2 are SNHLY and FYNNEI. The V gene is TRBV2, the J gene TRBJ2-3; weak D call: TRBD2 (6 bases). Sequencing used PBMCs. The receptor's source is a woman aged 25 to 39 in good health and CMV-seropositive. For the CDR3, the DNA is TGTGCCAGCAGCGAGCCGGGAGTGGCAGATACGCAGTATTTT. Amino acid sequence: CASSEPGVADTQYF.